What follows are 20 T cell receptor beta chains derived from one specimen sequenced in a study of T cells after yellow fever vaccination. TCRdb reprocessed the 5' RACE reads with MiXCR, giving one entry per CDR3 protein. The sample includes under 300,000 distinct CDR3 sequences, less than 9% seen only once; the top ten take approximately 0.84%. Material: CD4+ T cells sorted from PBMCs, obtained 15 days after the yellow fever booster vaccination. Receptors originate from a man between 25 and 39 years old who received the YFV17D yellow fever vaccine.

The rearrangement links TRBV29-1 to TRBJ2-2; no firm D call. V lost 1 base and J 4 bases, leaving 10 bases between the germline ends. Germline loops: CDR1 SQVTM, CDR2 ANQGSEA. The CDR3 covers 14 residues. CDR3 sequence (DNA): TGCAGCGTTGAAGTTGACATTGGCACCGGGGAGCTGTTTTTT. Residues: CSVEVDIGTGELFF.

This clonotype was detected only a few times. The genes are TRBV20-1 and TRBJ1-5; D gene unclear. Germline CDR1 reads DFQATT; CDR2 reads SNEGSKA (reference sequence). Trimming took off 6 bases at V and 11 bases at J, with 11 bases between the two ends. This CDR3 comprises 10 residues. CDR3 loop: CSAWARAQHF. The CDR3 DNA follows: TGCAGTGCCTGGGCGCGGGCCCAGCATTTT.

This clonotype showed up just a few times. The rearrangement uses TRBV19 and TRBJ2-5; 8 nucleotides align to TRBD2. Trimming at V came to 5 bases and at J to 4 bases, leaving 6 bases not matched to a gene. The length of the CDR3 is 14 residues. Germline CDR1 LNHDA, CDR2 SQIVND (reference sequence). The CDR3 here is CASSDTAGVETQYF. The CDR3 DNA sequence: TGTGCCAGTAGTGATACAGCGGGAGTAGAGACCCAGTACTTC.

This clonotype was detected many times. This chain links TRBV20-1 with TRBJ2-1; TRBD2 matches 11 bases. With 6 bases clipped from V and 5 bases from J, the junction kept 6 bases outside the gene matches. Germline V gene data show CDR1 as DFQATT and CDR2 as SNEGSKA (reference sequence). The CDR3 totals 14 residues. CDR3 nucleotides: TGCAGTGCCTCTAGCGGGAGGAGTCACAATGAGCAGTTCTTC. Its translation: CSASSGRSHNEQFF.

J is TRBJ2-7 and V is TRBV6-2 or TRBV6-3, with 8 bases matching TRBD1. The germline CDR1 and CDR2 sequences are MNHEY and SVGEGT. V gave up 8 bases and J gave up 4 bases; unmatched junction bases: 10. This CDR3 is built from 14 residues. The CDR3 DNA reads TGTGCCAGCTGCCTGGGGCAGGGGGCGTACGAGCAGTACTTC. Encoded protein: CASCLGQGAYEQYF.

This clonotype has more than one count but fewer than ten. The rearrangement uses TRBV7-8 and TRBJ2-1; no definite D call. The CDR3 runs to 15 residues. Trimming stripped 5 bases from V and 6 bases from J, with 17 bases between. Per the germline V gene, CDR1 is SGHVS and CDR2 is FQNEAQ. CDR3 nucleotides: TGTGCCAGCAGCCGCGATTTAGTTCGGGTCAATGAGCAGTTCTTC. Amino acids: CASSRDLVRVNEQFF.

This clonotype occurred many times. The gene calls are TRBV5-1 and TRBJ2-7; 9 nucleotides align to TRBD1. CDR3 size: 14 residues. Unmatched junction bases numbered 6, after V lost 2 bases and J lost 6 bases. Looked up from germline, CDR1 is SGHRS and CDR2 is YFSETQ. CDR3 DNA: TGCGCCAGCAGCTTCACAGGGGGCTTGGCCGAGCAGTACTTC. It codes for CASSFTGGLAEQYF. Based on the CDR3 plus reference TRBV5-1 and TRBJ2-7, the full variable domain is KAGVTQTPRYLIKTRGQQVTLSCSPISGHRSVSWYQQTPGQGLQFLFEYFSETQRNKGNFPGRFSGRQFSNSRSEMNVSTLELGDSALYLCASSFTGGLAEQYFGPGTRLTVT.

CDR3 coding DNA: TGCAGTGCGGGACTAGCGGGAGGCTCCTACAATGAGCAGTTCTTC. This translates into CSAGLAGGSYNEQFF. The chain has TRBV20-1 and TRBJ2-1; 15 bases line up with TRBD2. With 6 bases clipped from V and 0 bases from J, the junction kept 0 bases outside the gene matches. This CDR3 comprises 15 residues. Germline V lookup: CDR1 DFQATT, CDR2 SNEGSKA (reference sequence).

This clonotype was observed many times. The J gene is TRBJ1-1, the V gene TRBV5-1; weak D call: TRBD1 (6 bases). V lost 4 bases to trimming and J lost 1 base, with 17 bases between them. The germline gives CDR1 SGHRS, CDR2 YFSETQ. This CDR3 contains 16 residues. In DNA form, the CDR3 reads TGCGCCAGCAGCAAAGACCCGGGGGCCCAGAACACTGAAGCTTTCTTT. Its translation: CASSKDPGAQNTEAFF.

This clonotype was picked up many times. The J gene is TRBJ2-1, the V gene TRBV6-4; D is uncertain. The CDR3 consists of 13 residues. Between the trimmed V and J ends, which lost 6 bases and 9 bases, there was a span of 15 bases. Germline CDR1 MRHNA, CDR2 SNTAGT. CDR3 sequence reads: CASSEVHEGEQFF. CDR3 DNA sequence: TGTGCCAGCAGCGAAGTACACGAAGGTGAGCAGTTCTTC.

This clonotype was observed a handful of times. This chain uses TRBV7-2 with TRBJ1-5; D remains ambiguous. The germline CDR1 and CDR2 sequences are SGHTA and FQGNSA. V gave up 2 bases and J gave up 0 bases, with 8 bases separating them. The length of the CDR3 is 15 residues. The CDR3 DNA reads TGTGCCAGCAGCTTAAGCGTGTATAGCAATCAGCCCCAGCATTTT. It is translated as CASSLSVYSNQPQHF.

This clonotype was found a few times. The chain uses TRBV3-1 and TRBJ2-2, with 9 positions matching TRBD2. V lost 1 base and J lost 4; bases outside the gene matches: 16. Germline V gives CDR1 LGHDT, CDR2 YNNKEL (reference sequence). The CDR3 runs to 20 residues. This chain's CDR3 is CASSQAPMGLATQVTGELFF. CDR3 DNA: TGTGCCAGCAGCCAAGCCCCGATGGGACTAGCCACTCAGGTCACCGGGGAGCTGTTTTTT. The variable domain in full, completed from reference TRBV3-1 and TRBJ2-2, reads DTAVSQTPKYLVTQMGNDKSIKCEQNLGHDTMYWYKQDSKKFLKIMFSYNNKELIINETVPNRFSPKSPDKAHLNLHINSLELGDSAVYFCASSQAPMGLATQVTGELFFGEGSRLTVL.

This rearrangement joins TRBV5-1 to TRBJ2-1, with 8 positions matching TRBD1. The V gene end was trimmed by 4 bases and the J gene end by 8 bases; junction bases not matched to a gene: 11. The CDR3 has 15 residues. Per germline, CDR1 SGHRS and CDR2 YFSETQ. The CDR3 coding sequence is TGCGCCAGCAGCCTCCCCGGGACAGGAGGCGATGAGCAGTTCTTC. This gives the protein CASSLPGTGGDEQFF. The full variable domain, with the rest looked up from reference TRBV5-1 and TRBJ2-1, is KAGVTQTPRYLIKTRGQQVTLSCSPISGHRSVSWYQQTPGQGLQFLFEYFSETQRNKGNFPGRFSGRQFSNSRSEMNVSTLELGDSALYLCASSLPGTGGDEQFFGPGTRLTVL.

The chain has TRBV5-1 and TRBJ2-5, with D possibly being TRBD1 (6 bases). Germline V gene data show CDR1 as SGHRS and CDR2 as YFSETQ. The CDR3 extends over 15 amino acids. The germline V and J ends were trimmed by 4 bases and 5 bases, with 18 bases remaining between them. CDR3 DNA: TGCGCCAGCAGCACCCCGGGGACATTAGGGGAGACCCAGTACTTC. It specifies CASSTPGTLGETQYF.

The rearrangement links TRBV9 to TRBJ2-5; unclear D gene. V was clipped by 4 bases and J by 0 bases, with 10 bases between them. Per germline, CDR1 SGDLS and CDR2 YYNGEE. The CDR3 contains 14 residues. The CDR3 reads CASSPRAYQETQYF. The CDR3, as DNA: TGTGCCAGCAGCCCTCGAGCGTACCAAGAGACCCAGTACTTC.

The chain uses TRBV5-1 and TRBJ2-2, with a tentative D call TRBD2 (5 bases). The germline V gene has CDR1 SGHRS and CDR2 YFSETQ. The CDR3 consists of 16 residues. Trimming stripped 0 bases from V and 0 bases from J, with 9 bases between. This CDR3 reads CASSLGSGTNTGELFF. As DNA, the CDR3 is TGCGCCAGCAGCTTGGGGAGCGGAACGAACACCGGGGAGCTGTTTTTT.

The V call is TRBV20-1, the J call TRBJ2-3, with D unresolved. The V gene lost 6 bases and the J gene lost 1 base, with 11 bases spanning the gap. CDR1 and CDR2 (germline): DFQATT, SNEGSKA (reference sequence). The CDR3 is made up of 13 amino acids. This CDR3 reads CSAYRFGTDTQYF. In DNA, the CDR3 is TGCAGTGCGTACAGATTCGGCACAGATACGCAGTATTTT.

This clonotype has more than one count but fewer than ten. This chain uses TRBV5-6 with TRBJ2-6, with D maybe TRBD1 (5 bases). V shed 5 bases and J shed 2 bases, with 8 bases lying between them. Germline values: CDR1 SGHDT, CDR2 YYEEEE. This CDR3 contains 14 residues. CDR3 protein: CASRPRAGANVLTF. For the CDR3, the DNA is TGTGCCAGCAGACCCAGGGCTGGGGCCAACGTCCTGACTTTC.

This clonotype was counted at least ten times. The genes are TRBV7-8 and TRBJ2-5; D unresolved. The CDR3 loop spans 14 amino acids. With 3 bases removed from V and 7 bases from J, the gap between germline ends came to 15 bases. Germline V gives CDR1 SGHVS, CDR2 FQNEAQ. CDR3 nucleotide sequence: TGTGCCAGCAGCTTGGACGCTGCGGCATTGACCCAGTACTTC. Its protein product is CASSLDAAALTQYF.

This clonotype came up a few times. This chain joins TRBV7-2 and TRBJ2-6; 8 bases line up with TRBD2. This CDR3 region has 17 residues. The ends lost 6 bases at V and 0 bases at J; junction bases unmatched: 7. Germline CDR1 is SGHTA and CDR2 is FQGNSA. For the CDR3, the DNA is TGTGCCAGCAGATGGGCGGGGGGAAGCTCTGGGGCCAACGTCCTGACTTTC. Translation gives CASRWAGGSSGANVLTF. Using reference TRBV7-2 and TRBJ2-6 for the parts outside the CDR3, the full variable domain is GAGVSQSPSNKVTEKGKDVELRCDPISGHTALYWYRQSLGQGLEFLIYFQGNSAPDKSGLPSDRFSAERTGGSVSTLTIQRTQQEDSAVYLCASRWAGGSSGANVLTFGAGSRLTVL.